This TCR beta chain was obtained from a study of OX40 agonist ivuxolimab in advanced cancers. Study overall: Ivuxolimab is a fully human IgG2 antibody that activates OX40 (CD134). Study observations and caveats: Among expanded peripheral T cells, antigen specificity went undetermined. The study found that CD8+ T cells averaged more expanded clones than CD4+.

Repertoires were generated with immunoSEQ multiplex PCR, while TCRdb's copy carries only in-frame clones and drops some. The sample contains approximately 87,000 clones, about 90% of which appear only once. A remark on this clone: What it recognizes is unknown.

This material consisted of CD4+ or CD8+ T cells sorted from blood, taken in a trial of the OX40 agonist ivuxolimab. This TCR derives from an adult with an advanced solid tumor such as melanoma, head and neck, liver or kidney cancer.

CDR3 amino acids: CASSRPGGNQPQHF. The CDR3 DNA reads as TGTGCCAGCAGCCGACCGGGGGGAAACCAGCCCCAGCATTTT. V gene TRBV6-5 combines with J gene TRBJ1-5; TRBD1 is a possible D gene (5 bases). The CDR3 has 14 residues. The germline V gene has CDR1 MNHEY and CDR2 SVGAGI. Trimming stripped 6 bases from V and 7 bases from J, with 16 bases between.